The present entry profiles one T cell receptor beta chain with its context. Its specific antigen is unknown. This entry belongs to a study of cytomegalovirus exposure and HLA in healthy donors (dated by TCRdb to 2016 to 2017). Notes on the research overall: An earlier analysis of fewer than 750 of the donors reported 276 Gb of sequence data and 100 million to 120 million unique TCR beta sequences obtained from around 170 million T cells. Approximately 330 gigabases of sequencing data and tens of millions of unique TCR sequences made up an early release that covered several hundred HLA-typed donors. Of the 300 to 450 genotyped donors, approximately 82% fell in the genetic ancestry cluster associated with self-reported Caucasian donors. The aim of the study was to test whether cataloging public T cell receptors could identify signatures of past pathogen exposure. The study used immunosequencing to profile the T cell repertoires of 666 subjects and linked those repertoires to cytomegalovirus serostatus. A separate validation cohort of about 110 different subjects was used in addition to the approximately 640-subject first cohort. To predict cytomegalovirus infection status, the study combined high-throughput TCR immunosequencing, statistical association of individual TCRs with disease status, and machine learning. To study patterns of TCR occurrence, a later analysis re-analyzed previously published TCR beta repertoires from hundreds of donors and added high-resolution HLA genotyping. Rather than drawing on any new phenotypic data, the later analysis identified candidate immune exposures from TCR beta sequences and the way those sequences occurred across donors. In an earlier analysis of 587 of the donors, high-throughput TCR beta sequencing was used to judge whether each TCR beta V gene segment behaved as functional or pseudogenic. Donor age, sex, ethnicity and CMV serostatus were collected together with the repertoire data. In a later genetic analysis, genome-wide SNP genotypes for about three fifths of the 666 donors were used, and that subset was treated as a discovery cohort. Every discovery cohort repertoire had been produced on one sequencing platform. Class I and class II HLA loci were covered by the typing at four-digit resolution. Typing coverage varied by locus: roughly 629-640 donors for A, B, C, DRB1 and DQB1; about 520 for DQA1; approximately 610 for DPA1; roughly 470 for DPB1. Several DR-DQ haplotypes were treated as single units for association and clustering because of strong linkage in the cohort. On average, around 240,000 unique TCR beta nucleotide sequences were sequenced per donor among fewer than 500 genotyped donors of the cohort, with 15% to 20% of those sequences being non-productive. The study at large found these results: This cohort had only TCR beta chains sequenced, and the lack of alpha or paired-chain data limited which features could be detected. The classifier was reported to diagnose cytomegalovirus status with high specificity and sensitivity in both the original cohort and the validation cohort. A later genetic analysis reported fewer N-insertions in productive TCRs among donors in an Asian-associated ancestry cluster than the roughly 700-donor mean. The authors suggested that the approach could potentially be generalized to other disease states and immunological phenotypes. In an earlier analysis of some 540 of the donors, most TCR beta V segments appeared in productive rearrangements about 90% or about 30% of the time, broadly matching IMGT annotations. Strong co-occurrence of HLA alleles, especially DR and DQ, made assigning TCR associations to individual alleles difficult. Linkage disequilibrium might explain the correlated functional status among segregating V segments, but an unknown experimental factor could not be excluded. A total of 150 to 200 TCR beta chains were listed by the study as associated with cytomegalovirus. Because some donors lacked HLA typing at each locus, the association tests relied only on the typed subset. In a later analysis, most CMV-associated TCR beta chains were found to appear HLA-restricted, with HLA associations seemingly driven largely by CMV exposure. Presence/absence analyses assumed roughly uniform sequencing depth across donors, an assumption that may not hold. A later analysis associated 16,951 TCR beta sequences with specific HLA alleles at a false discovery rate of 0.05. For the cohort, immune exposure information was limited to CMV serostatus. In a later analysis, TCR association rates were found to vary across HLA loci, with the most associated TCRs seen for DRB1 alleles and the fewest for HLA-C alleles. A later analysis reported that several top co-occurrence clusters appeared linked to parvovirus B19, influenza, CMV and Epstein-Barr virus. In vitro tests confirmed that three of the cytomegalovirus-associated TCR beta chains recognize cytomegalovirus antigens. The 87-base-pair reads could not distinguish some IMGT-functional V segments, including TRBV6-2 and TRBV6-3, so those segments were excluded. Most TCR sequences were seen in very few donors, while some public TCRs were found in many individuals. A later analysis found that HLA-associated TCR beta chains were more clonally expanded and had lower generation probabilities than equally common non-associated chains. The earlier analysis of 587 of the donors excluded 15 to 20 rarely observed V segments, including chromosome 9 orphons, because counts were too low. An association between a missense DCLRE1C variant and V-gene and J-gene trimming of TCR beta chains was found in a later genetic analysis and replicated in an independent cohort. A group of highly shared sequence variants was considered likely to be a technical artifact of the sequencing pipeline. A further reported finding was that TCR beta sequences accurately predicted the HLA-A and HLA-B alleles for most subjects in the first cohort.

The cohort was made up of hundreds of healthy bone marrow donors. All cohort members were sampled while nominally healthy, although unrecorded immune exposures were likely present. The donor was CMV seropositive and belonged to the group of 250 to 300 seropositive cohort members. Every donor gave a peripheral blood sample, and the peripheral blood mononuclear cells from that sample were used for TCR beta sequencing. The Qiagen DNeasy Blood Extraction Kit was used to extract genomic DNA from the blood cell samples. The CDR3 starts with the cysteine, ends with the phenylalanine, and has 14 residues. The retained sequence is limited to the CDR3, 42 bases, with the frame set at the first base. Trimming takes 3 bases from V and 7 bases from J, and the germline ends sit 16 bases apart. CDR1 and CDR2 are read off the germline V gene (reference sequence) as SEHNR and FQNEAQ. Libraries were built with the immunoSEQ multiplex PCR assay. The multiplex PCR relied on a mix of 60 forward primers for TCR Vbeta segments and 13 reverse primers for TCR Jbeta segments. The CDR3 region of rearranged TCR beta genes was amplified from genomic DNA with a multiplex PCR assay. The amplified TCR beta libraries were sequenced on the Illumina HiSeq System as 87-base-pair reads. Under the source paper's analysis protocol: In a later analysis, some 80 million unique TCR beta chains were counted across the 650 to 750 repertoires, and roughly 11 million of these chains were shared by at least two donors. A nearest-neighbor algorithm error-corrected the raw reads and collapsed the reads into unique sequences, merging closely related sequences to remove PCR and sequencing errors. To assign V, D and J gene segments, CDR3 sequences were aligned to IMGT reference sequences. For a sequence to be retained, at least a six-nucleotide match to both a V gene segment and a J gene segment was required. Rearrangements were classified as productive when the CDR3 lacked stop codons and remained in frame with V and J, and all other rearrangements were classified as non-productive. Following IMGT convention, CDR3 was defined as the stretch from the second conserved V-encoded cysteine up to the conserved J-encoded phenylalanine. The earlier analysis of some 540 of the donors excluded any sequence lacking an unambiguous match to a single V gene segment. An earlier analysis of a few hundred of the donors called V segments functional above 56.7% productive rearrangements and segregating when the between-donor standard deviation exceeded 5%. A statistical classification framework was developed to diagnose cytomegalovirus status using the catalog of TCR beta chain sequences. V and J gene assignment, in a later analysis, came from comparing TCR nucleotide sequences with IMGT/GENE-DB human TR gene sequences. In a later analysis, CDR3 sequences and most-parsimonious VDJ recombination scenarios were assigned using the TCRdist pipeline. A later analysis defined each TCR beta chain by its CDR3 amino acid sequence plus V-gene family, and excluded reads lacking a unique V-gene family. As a way to deal with suspected cross-contamination and a sequencing artifact, a later analysis dropped 640 or so nucleotide sequences that were highly shared and had low generation probability. In a later analysis, a clonal expansion index was calculated for each public chain from normalized within-repertoire ranks of inferred template counts. Generation probabilities in a later analysis came from a VDJ recombination model fitted to out-of-frame rearrangements, and those results were checked against IGoR. A later analysis scored TCR-TCR, TCR-HLA and TCR-CMV co-occurrence with hypergeometric tests, applying a repertoire-size bias correction to TCR pairs. A later analysis estimated false discovery rates by permuting HLA or CMV assignments 20 times. In a later analysis, co-occurring TCRs were grouped using DBSCAN, with TCRdist sequence similarity added in when clustering inside HLA-allele-positive subsets. Repertoires with fewer than 30,000 or more than 120,000 public chains, plus five repertoires with anomalous nucleotide sharing, were excluded from co-occurrence clustering. TCRdb took over this immuneACCESS table, retaining in-frame rearrangements with V and J assigned. Such tables are incomplete; in checked studies, under half of the missing clones stem from an unresolved V gene, and the remainder is unexplained. V and J calls plus clone size are reproduced from that table; the DNA served to infer D and trimming. The sample's clone listing holds about 74,000 clones. The ten largest clones represent 7.5% of the sample.

This clonotype was sampled from a female donor in good health and CMV-seropositive. The sample was PBMCs. The sequence is built from TRBV7-9 and TRBJ2-7, with a weak D call of TRBD1 (5 bases match). The CDR3 amino acid sequence is: CASSFSAGLGEQYF. Here is the DNA: TGTGCCAGCAGCTTTTCTGCAGGGTTGGGTGAGCAGTACTTC.